The clone carrying this T cell receptor beta chain occurred many times. The CDR3 extends over 16 amino acids. J gave up 1 base and V 2 bases, and 4 bases lay outside the gene matches. Germline V gives CDR1 SGDLS, CDR2 YYNGEE. The TCR beta CDR3 regions underwent amplification using RNA transcripts as the source. HTBI primers were employed in a first-round RT-PCR of the TCR CDR3. TCRdb recomputed calls from the multiplex PCR reads with MiXCR, one row per CDR3 protein. Among about 560,000 distinct CDR3 sequences listed, roughly 14% were seen once. No ophthalmopathy progression within 18 months constituted stable Graves' hyperthyroidism. Newly diagnosed hyperthyroidism patients aged 18 to 65 years had disease lasting under 2 months. Together with thyroid ultrasound, orbital computed tomography, serum thyroxine and TRAb, clinical symptoms were used for diagnoses. This specimen belongs to a study of T cells in Graves' hyperthyroidism and ophthalmopathy.

V gene TRBV9 combines with J gene TRBJ2-3; TRBD2 matches at 10 bases. Sequencing was carried out using blood. The TCR originated in a woman aged 30 to 39 with Graves' hyperthyroidism. The CDR3 DNA follows: TGTGCCAGCAGCGTCTATCTAGCGGGGGGCACAGATACGCAGTATTTT. This gives the protein CASSVYLAGGTDTQYF.